These T cell receptor beta chains were read from a single sample in a study of human T cells and chemical hapten exposure. TCRdb analysed the RACE reads with MiXCR anew, one entry per CDR3 protein. The table includes around 380,000 distinct CDR3 sequences, roughly 5% detected once. Material: whole blood, obtained in connection with sensitization to the hapten diphenylcyclopropenone (DPC). The receptors come from a woman aged 50 to 60 with alopecia areata. Some clones in this sample may be carry-over from other donors' samples. CDR3s include the opening cysteine and the closing phenylalanine or tryptophan. Fields, in order: D gene, clone size, V gene, J gene, CDR3 protein, CDR3 DNA. D genes are given only for firm matches. Clone size is stated in some rows and not others, as once, few, many or a class when expanded.

-	many	TRBV29-1	TRBJ2-3	CSVSTGGGPDTQYF	TGCAGCGTTTCGACAGGAGGGGGCCCAGATACGCAGTATTTT
-	-	TRBV13	TRBJ2-4	CASSPEAKNIQYF	TGTGCCAGCAGCCCTGAAGCCAAAAACATTCAGTACTTC
-	many	TRBV6-2/TRBV6-3	TRBJ2-3	CASSPLAREETDTQYF	TGTGCCAGCAGTCCACTCGCCAGGGAGGAGACAGATACGCAGTATTTT
TRBD1	few	TRBV29-1	TRBJ1-2	CSGGTAKDYGYTF	TGCAGCGGGGGGACAGCGAAGGACTATGGCTACACCTTC
-	-	TRBV7-8	TRBJ2-1	CASSLAGPGNEQFF	TGTGCCAGCAGCTTAGCGGGGCCGGGCAATGAGCAGTTCTTC
-	-	TRBV9	TRBJ2-5	CASSVTGRGPVRETQYF	TGTGCCAGCAGCGTGACCGGACGGGGGCCCGTGCGAGAGACCCAGTACTTC
-	many	TRBV28	TRBJ2-7	CASTPGSYEQYF	TGTGCCAGCACCCCAGGGTCCTACGAGCAGTACTTC
TRBD1	-	TRBV18	TRBJ2-3	CASSPQGAGTDTQYF	TGTGCCAGCTCACCGCAGGGGGCCGGCACAGATACGCAGTATTTT
TRBD2	many	TRBV9	TRBJ2-5	CARPPESSCTGGRGVTQYF	TGTGCCAGACCGCCTGAATCGTCTTGTACGGGGGGGCGTGGAGTGACCCAGTACTTC
TRBD1	many	TRBV5-1	TRBJ1-4	CASSAPDRGEKLFF	TGCGCCAGCAGCGCACCGGACAGGGGTGAAAAACTGTTTTTT
TRBD1	-	TRBV5-1	TRBJ2-3	CASSFRQGGTDTQYF	TGCGCCAGCAGCTTCAGACAGGGAGGCACAGATACGCAGTATTTT
TRBD1	many	TRBV20-1	TRBJ1-4	CSARGSAGGENEKLFF	TGCAGTGCCAGGGGGTCCGCTGGGGGAGAGAATGAAAAACTGTTTTTT
-	many	TRBV28	TRBJ1-1	CASKTGPTEAFF	TGTGCCAGCAAGACAGGCCCAACTGAAGCTTTCTTT
-	-	TRBV5-4	TRBJ2-3	CASSYGSMTDTQYF	TGTGCCAGCAGCTACGGGAGTATGACAGATACGCAGTATTTT
-	-	TRBV27	TRBJ2-7	CASRPTGSGPYEQYF	TGTGCCAGCAGACCAACCGGAAGCGGGCCCTACGAGCAGTACTTC
TRBD1	many	TRBV6-1	TRBJ2-7	CASTDDRAGYEQYF	TGTGCCAGCACCGATGACAGGGCAGGCTACGAGCAGTACTTC